Reported below is one T cell receptor (beta chain). TCR beta chains were sequenced at survey level with immunoSEQ. Produced via immunoSEQ multiplex PCR; TCRdb's table is partial and in-frame only. The sample carries 45,000 to 60,000 clones, just over 90% recorded once. The receptor was isolated from a man aged 40-49 years with rheumatoid arthritis. The sequenced material came from PBMCs.

The CDR3 protein is CASLSTLGNTIYF. The CDR3 DNA is TGTGCCAGCCTAAGTACGCTCGGAAACACCATATATTTT. This sequence joins TRBV2 and TRBJ1-3; no firm D call. Trimming stripped 8 bases from V and 4 bases from J, with 12 bases between. The CDR3 is 13 residues long. The V gene's germline CDR1 is SNHLY and CDR2 FYNNEI.